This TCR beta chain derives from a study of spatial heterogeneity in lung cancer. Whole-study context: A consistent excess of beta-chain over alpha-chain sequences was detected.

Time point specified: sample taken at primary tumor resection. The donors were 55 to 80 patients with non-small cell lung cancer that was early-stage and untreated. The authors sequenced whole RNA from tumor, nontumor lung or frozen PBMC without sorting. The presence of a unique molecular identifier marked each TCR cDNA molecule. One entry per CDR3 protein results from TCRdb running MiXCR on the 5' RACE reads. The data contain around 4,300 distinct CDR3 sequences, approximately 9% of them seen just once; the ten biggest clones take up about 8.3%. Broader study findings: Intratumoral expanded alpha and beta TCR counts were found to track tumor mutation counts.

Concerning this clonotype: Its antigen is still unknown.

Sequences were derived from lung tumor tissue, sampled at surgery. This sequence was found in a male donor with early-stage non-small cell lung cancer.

CDR3 in amino acids: CASSYPGGYEQYF. CDR3 in DNA: TGTGCCAGCAGTTATCCGGGGGGCTACGAGCAGTACTTC. V gene TRBV28 combines with J gene TRBJ2-7, with TRBD2 matching over 7 bases. The V gene end was trimmed by 4 bases and the J gene end by 3 bases; junction bases not matched to a gene: 3. CDR3 length equals 13 residues. The germline CDR1 and CDR2 sequences are MDHEN and SYDVKM.